This TCR beta chain was sequenced in a study of T cell repertoires in cytomegalovirus infection. On the study more broadly: Matching HLA type and CMV infection were both indicated by public TCR beta signatures. Study results and limitations: Using cumulative public TCR beta family frequency, the authors identified those who carried CMV together with the relevant HLA.

TCRdb processed the reads anew with MiXCR; each CDR3 protein has one entry. The profile covers around 100,000 distinct CDR3 sequences, with 15% to 20% appearing a single time and over 8% taken by the ten largest. This clonotype has ten or more counts. Its antigen is not known. Trimming removed 5 bases from V and 2 bases from J; junction bases left unmatched: 6. The CDR3 loop spans 15 amino acids. CDR1 and CDR2 from the germline V gene are LGHNA and YNFKEQ. This rearrangement joins TRBV4-2 to TRBJ1-2, with TRBD1 matching over 9 bases. Sequences were obtained from PBMCs. This TCR came from a human donor in good health (CMV status not recorded). Some clones in this sample may be carry-over from other donors' samples. CDR3 region: CASSDTGGRNYGYTF. The CDR3 coding sequence is TGTGCCAGCAGCGATACAGGGGGCCGGAACTATGGCTACACCTTC.